The 29 T cell receptor beta chains given below trace back to one sample, sequenced in a study of blood T cell repertoires in COVID-19. Profiled with immunoSEQ multiplex PCR; TCRdb holds only in-frame clones, not every one. The data contain 110,000 to 150,000 clones, around 91% of them seen just once; the ten biggest clones take up approximately 2.8%. The sample was peripheral blood. The receptors shown here come from a woman aged 55-70 years with active COVID-19.

This sequence joins TRBV2 and TRBJ1-1, with 9 bases identical to TRBD1. This CDR3 is built from 15 residues. V shed 4 bases and J 6 bases; nucleotides not matched to a gene: 9. The V gene's germline CDR1 is SNHLY and CDR2 FYNNEI. DNA for the CDR3: TGTGCCAGCAGTGCCACACAGGGGGCTATGTCTGAAGCTTTCTTT. Translating gives CASSATQGAMSEAFF.

The chain joins TRBV5-1 to TRBJ2-7; perhaps TRBD1 as D (6 bases). Looked up from germline, CDR1 is SGHRS and CDR2 is YFSETQ. The V end was cut by 7 bases, the J end by 5 bases, with 19 bases between. The CDR3 totals 14 residues. CDR3 DNA sequence: TGCGCCAGCGGCGTGGGGGCAGGGGTGGACGAGCAGTACTTC. It specifies CASGVGAGVDEQYF.

In this sample, this clone turned up once. This CDR3 reads CASSRSHEQYF. CDR3 coding DNA: TGTGCCAGCAGCCGAAGCCACGAGCAGTACTTC. The V gene is TRBV14, the J gene TRBJ2-7; D call uncertain. The length of the CDR3 is 11 residues. V lost 4 bases, J lost 5 bases, and 6 bases lay in between. The germline gives CDR1 SGHDN, CDR2 FVKESK.

V is TRBV9 and J is TRBJ2-7; a weak D match, TRBD1 (5 bases). This CDR3 contains 13 residues. V was shortened by 3 bases and J by 6 bases, with 13 bases between the two germline ends. CDR1 is SGDLS and CDR2 is YYNGEE in the germline V gene. CDR3: CASSATDSSEQYF. The CDR3 bases are TGTGCCAGCAGCGCCACCGACAGCTCCGAGCAGTACTTC.

This clone was detected a few times. The rearrangement joins TRBV4-3 to TRBJ1-2; D is possibly TRBD1 (6 bases). Looked up from germline, CDR1 is LGHNA and CDR2 is YSLEER. The CDR3 runs 15 residues. V gave up 0 bases and J gave up 3 bases, with 11 bases separating them. CDR3 bases: TGCGCCAGCAGCCAAGAATACAGGGTGGACTATGGCTACACCTTC. It specifies CASSQEYRVDYGYTF.

This chain joins TRBV11-2 and TRBJ2-5, with D maybe TRBD1 (6 bases). The V and J ends lost 2 bases and 3 bases respectively, with 10 bases between them. CDR3 size: 14 residues. Germline values: CDR1 SGHAT, CDR2 FQNNGV. CDR3 nucleotide sequence: TGTGCCAGCAGCTTACGATGGACAGAAGAGACCCAGTACTTC. The encoded protein is CASSLRWTEETQYF.

The chain has TRBV9 and TRBJ2-4, with 9 positions matching TRBD2. The junction had 9 bases not matched to a gene; V was cut back by 3 bases and J by 8 bases. Germline values: CDR1 SGDLS, CDR2 YYNGEE. The CDR3 totals 15 residues. The CDR3 sequence is CASSALAGAGDIQYF. The DNA for the CDR3 is TGTGCCAGCAGCGCCTTAGCGGGAGCCGGGGACATTCAGTACTTC.

This sequence joins TRBV27 and TRBJ2-3; 10 positions agree with TRBD2. The germline V gene encodes CDR1 MNHEY and CDR2 SMNVEV (reference sequence). Losses at the gene ends were 6 bases for V and 0 bases for J; bases not matched to a gene: 3. The CDR3 length is 15 residues. CDR3 nucleotides: TGTGCCAGCAGGCTACTAGCGGGAAGCACAGATACGCAGTATTTT. This gives the protein CASRLLAGSTDTQYF.

In this sample, this clone turned up a few times. The chain has TRBV2 and TRBJ1-4; a possible D gene is TRBD1 (6 bases). Trimming removed 7 bases at V and 10 bases at J, with 22 bases between. The CDR3 extends over 15 amino acids. Germline CDR1 reads SNHLY; CDR2 reads FYNNEI. CDR3 region: CASTLHRGGTGKLFF. Here the CDR3 DNA reads TGTGCCAGCACCCTACATAGGGGGGGCACGGGAAAACTGTTTTTT.

The chain links TRBV6-5 to TRBJ2-6; D gene uncertain. The germline V gene encodes CDR1 MNHEY and CDR2 SVGAGI. The CDR3 has 16 amino acids. Trimming shortened V by 0 bases and J by 0 bases, and 6 bases separated the two germline ends. CDR3 sequence reads: CASSYSTASGANVLTF. For the CDR3, the DNA is TGTGCCAGCAGTTACTCTACAGCCTCTGGGGCCAACGTCCTGACTTTC.

The gene calls are TRBV7-2 and TRBJ2-3, with 10 positions matching TRBD2. Trimming at V came to 4 bases and at J to 6 bases, leaving 16 bases not matched to a gene. Germline V gives CDR1 SGHTA, CDR2 FQGNSA. The CDR3 runs to 18 residues. The CDR3 nucleotides are TGTGCCAGCAGCTCCCCGGTGGCTAGCGGGAGTACTGGGGATACGCAGTATTTT. It translates to CASSSPVASGSTGDTQYF.

The rearrangement uses TRBV28 and TRBJ2-7; weak D call: TRBD1 (6 bases). Germline V gene sequence: CDR1 MDHEN, CDR2 SYDVKM. The CDR3 covers 15 residues. Trimming left V 6 bases short and J 3 bases short, with 18 bases between. The CDR3 DNA is TGTGCCAGCAGGTCCCTCGACAGGTTCTACTACGAGCAGTACTTC. It specifies CASRSLDRFYYEQYF.

The chain couples TRBV9 to TRBJ2-7; TRBD2 matches at 7 bases. Unmatched junction bases numbered 7, after V lost 0 bases and J lost 4 bases. The length of the CDR3 is 15 residues. CDR1 and CDR2 (germline): SGDLS, YYNGEE. The CDR3 DNA reads TGTGCCAGCAGCGTAGGGCCTAGCGGAAATTACGAGCAGTACTTC. Its translation: CASSVGPSGNYEQYF.

The chain employs TRBV5-5 and TRBJ2-5; a weak D match, TRBD2 (5 bases). V was pared by 0 bases and J by 1 base, with 13 bases between. There are 16 residues in the CDR3. The V gene's germline CDR1 is SGHKS and CDR2 YYEKEE (reference sequence). CDR3 in DNA: TGTGCCAGCAGCTTGGGAGGGCGCGGTATCCAAGAGACCCAGTACTTC. Its protein is CASSLGGRGIQETQYF.

This clone appeared a single time. This rearrangement joins TRBV6-1 to TRBJ2-7; TRBD1 might be the D (5 bases). The germline V gene encodes CDR1 MNHNS and CDR2 SASEGT. This CDR3 comprises 15 residues. V lost 3 bases, J lost 1 base, and 13 bases lay in between. The CDR3 spells CASSDGAGRSYEQYF. In nucleotides, the CDR3 is TGTGCCAGCAGTGATGGGGCAGGGCGATCCTACGAGCAGTACTTC.

This clone was seen more than once but under ten times. This chain's CDR3 is CASNRRGGGNEKLFF. The CDR3 nucleotides are TGTGCCAGCAATCGAAGGGGGGGAGGTAATGAAAAACTGTTTTTT. The chain recombines TRBV28 with TRBJ1-4, with D possibly TRBD1 on 6 matching bases. CDR1 and CDR2 from the germline V gene are MDHEN and SYDVKM. The V gene lost 7 bases and the J gene lost 4 bases, with 16 bases spanning the gap. The CDR3 is made up of 15 amino acids. Looking up the rest from reference TRBV28 and TRBJ1-4 gives the full variable domain: DVKVTQSSRYLVKRTGEKVFLECVQDMDHENMFWYRQDPGLGLRLIYFSYDVKMKEKGDIPEGYSVSREKKERFSLILESASTNQTSMYLCASNRRGGGNEKLFFGSGTQLSVL.

The chain is built from TRBV7-6 and TRBJ2-3; 8 nucleotides agree with TRBD2. From germline, CDR1 is SGHVS and CDR2 FNYEAQ. CDR3 size: 19 residues. V lost 2 bases, J lost 1 base, and 14 bases stayed unmatched. For the CDR3, the DNA is TGTGCCAGCAGCTTATCTTTGGGGGAAAGCGGGAGCGGCACAGATACGCAGTATTTT. Translating it yields CASSLSLGESGSGTDTQYF.

The chain links TRBV19 to TRBJ2-1, with 16 nucleotides matching TRBD2. CDR3 length: 20 residues. V shed 8 bases, J shed 3 bases, and the junction held 16 bases outside the gene matches. Germline assignment: CDR1 LNHDA and CDR2 SQIVND (reference sequence). The CDR3 DNA is TGTGCCAGTTCACCCGGGACTAGCGGGAGGGCCCCTCAGGGCTACAATGAGCAGTTCTTC. This sequence encodes CASSPGTSGRAPQGYNEQFF. Looking up the rest from reference TRBV19 and TRBJ2-1 gives the full variable domain: DGGITQSPKYLFRKEGQNVTLSCEQNLNHDAMYWYRQDPGQGLRLIYYSQIVNDFQKGDIAEGYSVSREKKESFPLTVTSAQKNPTAFYLCASSPGTSGRAPQGYNEQFFGPGTRLTVL.

A word on this clone: The germline gene is not matched at one end of the junction; a read error may be the cause. CDR3 protein: CAISDDGQIGLF. CDR3 bases: TGTGCCATCAGTGATGACGGACAGATCGGTCTCTTT. This chain links TRBV10-3 with TRBJ1-1; TRBD1 might be the D (6 bases). Germline V gene lookup returns CDR1 ENHRY and CDR2 SYGVKD. The CDR3 spans 12 residues.

The chain is built from TRBV10-3 and TRBJ1-2; D is perhaps TRBD1 (6 bases). Trimming shortened V by 2 bases and J by 8 bases, and 12 bases separated the two germline ends. The CDR3 spans 13 residues. Germline-derived CDR1 and CDR2 are ENHRY and SYGVKD. CDR3 DNA: TGTGCCATCAGTGAGACAAACAGGGACGGCTACACCTTC. Protein product: CAISETNRDGYTF.

The chain couples TRBV10-3 to TRBJ2-7, with 10 bases that match TRBD2. This CDR3 region has 17 residues. The ends lost 2 bases at V and 0 bases at J; junction bases unmatched: 7. In germline, CDR1 is ENHRY, CDR2 SYGVKD. The chain's CDR3 is CAISEAGLAYSSYEQYF. The DNA for the CDR3 is TGTGCCATCAGTGAGGCGGGACTAGCGTACAGCTCCTACGAGCAGTACTTC.

V is TRBV3-1 (or the pseudogene TRBV3-2) and J is TRBJ2-7; D not certain. There are 13 residues in the CDR3. V was trimmed by 4 bases and J by 2 bases, leaving 9 bases between them. Germline CDR1 LGHDT, CDR2 YNNKEL (reference sequence). The CDR3 DNA sequence: TGTGCCAGCAGCCCCCCTAGGACCTACGAGCAGTACTTC. This gives the protein CASSPPRTYEQYF.

The rearrangement uses TRBV18 and TRBJ2-7, with TRBD2 matching over 10 bases. The germline V gene has CDR1 KGHSH and CDR2 LQKENI. Trimming took 4 bases from V and 1 from J; bases not matched to a gene: 10. The length of the CDR3 is 17 residues. The CDR3 here is CASSRSASGSGSYEQYF. The CDR3 nucleotides are TGTGCCAGCTCACGTTCGGCTAGCGGGAGTGGGTCCTACGAGCAGTACTTC.

The V gene is TRBV29-1, the J gene TRBJ1-2; TRBD1 is a possible D gene (5 bases). V was pared by 3 bases and J by 8 bases, with 16 bases between. CDR1 is SQVTM, CDR2 ANQGSEA, per germline. The CDR3 has 13 residues. CDR3 nucleotide sequence: TGCAGCGTTGATGCGGGGCCAGAGGGGGGCTACACCTTC. It yields the protein CSVDAGPEGGYTF.

This clone has only one observation. This chain connects TRBV6-5 to TRBJ1-2; 8 bases are shared with TRBD1. CDR1 and CDR2 (germline): MNHEY, SVGAGI. The CDR3 covers 14 residues. After removal of 6 bases from V and 1 base from J, the junction contained 4 bases not matched to a gene. Written as DNA, the CDR3 is TGTGCCAGCAGGGGACAGGTGATTAACTATGGCTACACCTTC. Amino acids: CASRGQVINYGYTF.

The chain uses TRBV19 and TRBJ2-7, with TRBD2 matching 13 bases. Germline lookup yields CDR1 LNHDA and CDR2 SQIVND (reference sequence). The CDR3 loop spans 15 amino acids. The J segment lost 3 bases and the V segment lost 6 bases, leaving 5 bases of the junction unmatched. For the CDR3, the DNA is TGTGCCAGTAGGGGCAGGACTAGCGGGAGCTACGAGCAGTACTTC. The encoded protein is CASRGRTSGSYEQYF.

This chain connects TRBV15 to TRBJ2-7; 8 nucleotides line up with TRBD2. The CDR3 runs to 14 residues. V dropped 5 bases and J dropped 3; count of bases not matched to a gene: 6. Germline loops: CDR1 LNHNV, CDR2 YYDKDF (reference sequence). In DNA form, the CDR3 reads TGTGCCACCAGCCCGGCGGGAGGCCGCTACGAGCAGTACTTC. Amino acid sequence: CATSPAGGRYEQYF.

CDR3 sequence (DNA): TGTGCCAGCAGCTTAGAGCCCATTAGTCCCTACAATGAGCAGTTCTTC. It specifies CASSLEPISPYNEQFF. The chain carries TRBV11-3 and TRBJ2-1; D gene uncertain. In germline, CDR1 is SGHNT, CDR2 YENEEA. V lost 0 bases and J 2 bases, leaving 11 bases between the germline ends. This CDR3 has 16 amino acids.

J is TRBJ2-3 and V is TRBV6-6; 8 nucleotides align to TRBD1. V lost 6 bases to trimming and J lost 5 bases; unmatched junction nucleotides: 10. The length of the CDR3 is 15 residues. CDR1 is MNHNY, CDR2 SVGAGI, per germline (reference sequence). CDR3 loop: CASSHLRGQIDTQYF. DNA of the CDR3: TGTGCCAGCAGCCACCTCAGGGGGCAGATAGATACGCAGTATTTT.